This TCR beta chain was captured in a study of cytomegalovirus exposure and HLA in healthy donors. Study information: In a previous analysis, 117 million unique TCR beta sequences were found from some 200 million T cells. There were 350 to 400 genotyped donors. Of these, 75% to 85% fell in the genetic ancestry cluster associated with self-reported Caucasian donors. General study findings and limits: When analyzed later, a missense DCLRE1C variant was found to be linked to TCR beta V- and J-gene trimming.

60 Vbeta and 13 Jbeta primers were used in PCR. Clones were read by immunoSEQ multiplex PCR, and TCRdb kept only the in-frame ones, dropping some. The sample consists of about 110,000 clones, approximately 79% of them appearing once. The CDR3 spans 13 residues. Germline CDR1 SSHAT, CDR2 FNYEAQ (reference sequence). In the case of this clone: The antigen is undetermined. Germline and junction disagree at one end, which may indicate a read error.

V is TRBV7-7 and J is TRBJ2-7; 10 nucleotides line up with TRBD1. This receptor was taken from a man aged 30-40 years in good health and CMV-seropositive. The sequenced sample was PBMCs. The CDR3 sequence is CASSSSGQGRQYF. The DNA for the CDR3 is TGTGCTAGCAGCTCCTCGGGACAGGGGCGGCAGTACTTC.